These 22 T cell receptor beta chains originate from one sample sequenced in a study of T cell repertoires in cytomegalovirus infection. TCRdb redid the calling of the reads with MiXCR, one entry per CDR3 protein. The sample contains about 740,000 distinct CDR3 sequences, 35% of which appear only once. Sequencing was done on a sample of PBMCs. The receptors stem from a human donor in good health (CMV status not recorded). Some clones in this sample may be carry-over from other donors' samples.

This clonotype was seen a few times. The chain couples TRBV6-6 to TRBJ2-2; possibly TRBD2 for D (5 bases). The V end lost 0 bases, the J end lost 7 bases, and 6 bases lay between the germline ends. This CDR3 has 13 residues. The V gene's germline CDR1 is MNHNY and CDR2 SVGAGI (reference sequence). CDR3 protein: CASSYSSGGELFF. CDR3 in DNA: TGTGCCAGCAGTTACTCGAGCGGCGGGGAGCTGTTTTTT.

V and J are TRBV7-2 and TRBJ2-5; D may be TRBD1 or TRBD2 (5 bases each). V was pared by 8 bases and J by 4 bases, with 14 bases between. The CDR3 contains 13 residues. CDR1 and CDR2 (germline): SGHTA, FQGNSA. The CDR3 DNA reads TGTGCCAGCCGGGGCCAACGCCGAGAGACCCAGTACTTC. This translates into CASRGQRRETQYF. Looking up the rest from reference TRBV7-2 and TRBJ2-5 gives the full variable domain: GAGVSQSPSNKVTEKGKDVELRCDPISGHTALYWYRQSLGQGLEFLIYFQGNSAPDKSGLPSDRFSAERTGGSVSTLTIQRTQQEDSAVYLCASRGQRRETQYFGPGTRLLVL.

This clonotype turned up a few times. The V and J genes are TRBV14 and TRBJ2-1; D not resolved. This CDR3 has 18 residues. Germline V gene lookup returns CDR1 SGHDN and CDR2 FVKESK. V gave up 0 bases and J gave up 3 bases, with 18 bases separating them. As DNA, the CDR3 is TGTGCCAGCAGCCAAGATTCGGGTCCCTCTTACTACTACAATGAGCAGTTCTTC. Translation: CASSQDSGPSYYYNEQFF.

V is TRBV2 and J is TRBJ1-2; TRBD1 might be the D (5 bases). The V gene's germline CDR1 is SNHLY and CDR2 FYNNEI. The CDR3 totals 13 residues. The V and J ends lost 6 bases and 8 bases respectively, with 16 bases between them. Here the CDR3 reads CASRGGTYEGYTF. The CDR3 region has the DNA TGTGCCAGCAGGGGAGGGACCTACGAGGGCTACACCTTC.

This clonotype was seen only a few times. This sequence joins TRBV6-6 and TRBJ2-1; tentative D call: TRBD1 (5 bases). Per the germline V gene, CDR1 is MNHNY and CDR2 is SVGAGI (reference sequence). The CDR3 contains 15 residues. V was clipped by 2 bases and J by 6 bases, with 14 bases between them. CDR3 sequence: CASSYGQGGRNEQFF. The CDR3 DNA is TGTGCCAGCAGTTACGGCCAGGGTGGTCGCAATGAGCAGTTCTTC.

In the case of this clonotype: The CDR3 carries no conserved terminal phenylalanine or tryptophan, so it likely arises from a read error. The chain links TRBV7-9 to TRBJ2-1; tentative D call: TRBD2 (6 bases). The length of the CDR3 is 18 residues. V lost 1 base and J lost 3, with 19 bases in between. The germline V gene has CDR1 SEHNR and CDR2 FQNEAQ (reference sequence). CDR3 region: CASSLGTECGDLYNEQFL. DNA of the CDR3: TGTGCCAGCAGCTTAGGGACGGAGTGCGGGGACCTCTACAATGAGCAGTTCTTA.

On this clonotype itself: This may come from a read error, since a much larger clone is one base off. This rearrangement joins TRBV7-8 to TRBJ2-1; a weak D match, TRBD1 (6 bases). V shed 10 bases and J shed 7 bases, with 20 bases lying between them. Germline CDR1 SGHVS, CDR2 FQNEAQ. The CDR3 is 14 residues long. CDR3 region: CANRPYRDSNEQFF. DNA of the CDR3: TGTGCCAACAGACCCTACAGGGATAGTAATGAGCAGTTCTTC.

This clonotype was seen ten or more times. The chain employs TRBV7-8 and TRBJ2-7, with a possible D match to TRBD1 (6 bases). This CDR3 has 14 amino acids. Trimming took off 2 bases at V and 3 bases at J, with 11 bases between the two ends. Per the germline V gene, CDR1 is SGHVS and CDR2 is FQNEAQ. The CDR3, as DNA: TGTGCCAGCAGCTTAAGCACAGGGAACTACGAGCAGTACTTC. Translated: CASSLSTGNYEQYF.

The chain has TRBV25-1 and TRBJ2-3; TRBD2 matches 8 bases. This CDR3 is built from 14 residues. The germline CDR1 and CDR2 sequences are MGHDK and SYGVNS. Trimming took 2 bases from V and 8 from J; bases not matched to a gene: 6. Here the CDR3 DNA reads TGTGCCAGCAGTGAACTCCGACGGGGGGGTACGCAGTATTTT. Its protein is CASSELRRGGTQYF.

A few counts support this clonotype. The rearrangement uses TRBV6-6 and TRBJ2-6; 12 bases are a match to TRBD1. Germline V gene data show CDR1 as MNHNY and CDR2 as SVGAGI (reference sequence). With V trimmed by 2 bases and J by 2 bases, 10 bases remained unmatched. CDR3 length: 20 residues. CDR3 DNA sequence: TGTGCCAGCAGTTACCGGGACAGGGGGCACGTAGGAGCTGGGGCCAACGTCCTGACTTTC. It translates to CASSYRDRGHVGAGANVLTF.

The chain links TRBV5-6 to TRBJ1-1; TRBD1 aligns across 9 bases. With 5 bases clipped from V and 8 bases from J, the junction kept 4 bases outside the gene matches. The CDR3 totals 12 residues. The germline CDR1 and CDR2 sequences are SGHDT and YYEEEE. CDR3 amino acids: CASRFGTGEAFF. CDR3 sequence (DNA): TGTGCCAGCAGATTCGGGACAGGGGAAGCTTTCTTT. The variable domain in full, completed from reference TRBV5-6 and TRBJ1-1, reads DAGVTQSPTHLIKTRGQQVTLRCSPKSGHDTVSWYQQALGQGPQFIFQYYEEEERQRGNFPDRFSGHQFPNYSSELNVNALLLGDSALYLCASRFGTGEAFFGQGTRLTVV.

As for this clonotype: Likely a read error: the CDR3 ends without its conserved phenylalanine or tryptophan. This rearrangement joins TRBV11-1 to TRBJ1-1; TRBD1 agrees at 8 bases. V lost 1 base to trimming and J lost 7 bases; unmatched junction nucleotides: 5. The CDR3 loop spans 14 amino acids. The germline V gene encodes CDR1 SGHAT and CDR2 FQDESV (reference sequence). The CDR3 region is CASSLEGQDREAFC. The CDR3 coding sequence is TGTGCCAGCAGCTTAGAGGGACAGGACCGTGAAGCTTTCTGT.

The table lists this clonotype with a few counts. The chain uses TRBV4-1 and TRBJ1-5, with D possibly TRBD1 on 5 matching bases. Trimming removed 1 base from V and 7 bases from J, with 8 bases in between. Germline assignment: CDR1 MGHRA and CDR2 YSYEKL. This CDR3 has 13 amino acids. CDR3 sequence reads: CASSQVGGQPQHF. The DNA for the CDR3 is TGCGCCAGCAGCCAAGTTGGGGGGCAGCCCCAGCATTTT.

This chain joins TRBV6-6 and TRBJ1-1; D is undetermined. The CDR3 loop spans 14 amino acids. CDR1 is MNHNY and CDR2 is SVGAGI in the germline V gene (reference sequence). V lost 1 base and J lost 1, with 7 bases in between. CDR3 sequence reads: CASSYLDTNTEAFF. CDR3 sequence (DNA): TGTGCCAGCAGTTACTTAGACACGAACACTGAAGCTTTCTTT.

This sequence joins TRBV18 and TRBJ1-5; D gene ambiguous. Trimming pared 3 bases from V and 9 bases from J, leaving 15 bases between. Germline CDR1 and CDR2: KGHSH and LQKENI. This CDR3 contains 14 residues. In DNA, the CDR3 is TGTGCCAGCTCACCGCGGGAGGGTCGAGGGCCCCAGCATTTT. Protein product: CASSPREGRGPQHF. Supplemented by reference TRBV18 and TRBJ1-5, the full variable domain reads NAGVMQNPRHLVRRRGQEARLRCSPMKGHSHVYWYRQLPEEGLKFMVYLQKENIIDESGMPKERFSAEFPKEGPSILRIQQVVRGDSAAYFCASSPREGRGPQHFGDGTRLSIL.

This clonotype was observed a handful of times. The V gene is TRBV7-2, the J gene TRBJ1-2; 10 bases align to TRBD1. CDR3 length: 14 residues. Germline-derived CDR1 and CDR2 are SGHTA and FQGNSA. The ends lost 4 bases at V and 6 bases at J; junction bases unmatched: 5. DNA of the CDR3: TGTGCCAGCAGCTCCGGGGGACAGGGGCATGGCTACACCTTC. This codes for CASSSGGQGHGYTF.

This clonotype was seen many times. This chain connects TRBV11-2 to TRBJ2-7; no firm D call. From germline, CDR1 is SGHAT and CDR2 FQNNGV. The CDR3 spans 11 residues. V gave up 2 bases and J gave up 5 bases, with 4 bases separating them. The CDR3 spells CASSLKDEQYF. CDR3 in DNA: TGTGCCAGCAGCTTAAAGGACGAGCAGTACTTC.

The table lists this clonotype with a few counts. This chain joins TRBV4-1 and TRBJ2-3, with TRBD1 matching 7 bases. This CDR3 is 14 amino acids long. Trimming cost V 1 base and J 6 bases; bases outside gene matches: 4. The germline V gene has CDR1 MGHRA and CDR2 YSYEKL. The CDR3 region has the DNA TGCGCCAGCAGCCAAGCGGGACAGCCCGATACGCAGTATTTT. Encoded protein: CASSQAGQPDTQYF.

The gene calls are TRBV5-1 and TRBJ1-6; D not certain. The CDR3 contains 14 residues. The germline CDR1 and CDR2 sequences are SGHRS and YFSETQ. Trimming took off 3 bases at V and 8 bases at J, with 12 bases between the two ends. DNA of the CDR3: TGCGCCAGCAGCTCGCACATCGGCTATTCACCCCTCCACTTT. Its protein is CASSSHIGYSPLHF.

The chain employs TRBV24-1 and TRBJ2-1; the D gene is possibly TRBD2 (6 bases). Germline assignment: CDR1 KGHDR and CDR2 SFDVKD. Trimming stripped 9 bases from V and 2 bases from J, with 19 bases between. The CDR3 loop spans 16 amino acids. Here the CDR3 reads CATGGDDERAYNEQFF. CDR3 DNA sequence: TGTGCCACCGGCGGGGATGATGAGCGGGCCTACAATGAGCAGTTCTTC.

The count of this clonotype is one. The V and J genes are TRBV6-6 and TRBJ2-2, with 7 bases identical to TRBD1. Germline V gives CDR1 MNHNY, CDR2 SVGAGI (reference sequence). The CDR3 totals 14 residues. Trimming cost V 6 bases and J 4 bases; bases outside gene matches: 5. The CDR3 DNA reads as TGTGCCAGCAGGCCGACAGGGAGCACCGGGGAGCTGTTTTTT. Translated, it gives CASRPTGSTGELFF.

This CDR3 is CASSLSYRGKKTQYF. In DNA, the CDR3 is TGTGCCAGCAGTTTATCTTACAGGGGGAAGAAGACCCAGTACTTC. The rearrangement links TRBV28 to TRBJ2-5; TRBD1 matches at 8 bases. Looked up from germline, CDR1 is MDHEN and CDR2 is SYDVKM. The CDR3 length is 15 residues. Unmatched junction bases numbered 7, after V lost 1 base and J lost 6 bases. Full variable domain (outside the CDR3, taken from reference TRBV28 and TRBJ2-5): DVKVTQSSRYLVKRTGEKVFLECVQDMDHENMFWYRQDPGLGLRLIYFSYDVKMKEKGDIPEGYSVSREKKERFSLILESASTNQTSMYLCASSLSYRGKKTQYFGPGTRLLVL.